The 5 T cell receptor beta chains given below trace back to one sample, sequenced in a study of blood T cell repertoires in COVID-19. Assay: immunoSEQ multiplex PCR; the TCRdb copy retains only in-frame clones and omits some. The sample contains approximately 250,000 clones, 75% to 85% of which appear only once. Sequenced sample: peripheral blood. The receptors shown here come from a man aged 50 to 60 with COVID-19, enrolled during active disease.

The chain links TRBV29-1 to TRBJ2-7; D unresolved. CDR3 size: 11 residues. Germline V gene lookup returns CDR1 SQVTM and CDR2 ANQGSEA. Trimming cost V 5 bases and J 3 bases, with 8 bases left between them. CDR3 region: CSVTSGYEQYF. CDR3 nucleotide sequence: TGCAGCGTTACCTCGGGCTACGAGCAGTACTTC.

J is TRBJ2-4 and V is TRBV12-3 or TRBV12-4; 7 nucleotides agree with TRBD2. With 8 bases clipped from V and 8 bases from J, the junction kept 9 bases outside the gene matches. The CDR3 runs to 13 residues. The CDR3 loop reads CASGLGQTDIQYF. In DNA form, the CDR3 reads TGTGCCAGCGGACTAGGGCAGACCGACATTCAGTACTTC.

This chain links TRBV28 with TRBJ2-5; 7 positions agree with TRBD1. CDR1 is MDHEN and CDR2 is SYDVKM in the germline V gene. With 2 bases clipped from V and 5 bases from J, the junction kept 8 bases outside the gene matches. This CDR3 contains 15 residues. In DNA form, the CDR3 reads TGTGCCAGCAGTTTAGTAGCAGGGGGTTGGGAGACCCAGTACTTC. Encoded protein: CASSLVAGGWETQYF.

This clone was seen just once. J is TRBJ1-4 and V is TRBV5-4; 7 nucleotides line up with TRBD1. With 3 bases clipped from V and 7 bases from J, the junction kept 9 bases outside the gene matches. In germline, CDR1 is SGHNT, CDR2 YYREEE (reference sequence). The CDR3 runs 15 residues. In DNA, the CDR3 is TGTGCCAGCAGCTCCGTTGGGCAGGGGGTTGAAAAACTGTTTTTT. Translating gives CASSSVGQGVEKLFF.

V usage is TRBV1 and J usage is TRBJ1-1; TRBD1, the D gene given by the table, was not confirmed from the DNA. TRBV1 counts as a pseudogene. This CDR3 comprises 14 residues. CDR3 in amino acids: CTSSQGRDRAIAFF. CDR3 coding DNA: TGCACCAGCAGCCAAGGGAGGGACAGGGCGATTGCTTTCTTT.